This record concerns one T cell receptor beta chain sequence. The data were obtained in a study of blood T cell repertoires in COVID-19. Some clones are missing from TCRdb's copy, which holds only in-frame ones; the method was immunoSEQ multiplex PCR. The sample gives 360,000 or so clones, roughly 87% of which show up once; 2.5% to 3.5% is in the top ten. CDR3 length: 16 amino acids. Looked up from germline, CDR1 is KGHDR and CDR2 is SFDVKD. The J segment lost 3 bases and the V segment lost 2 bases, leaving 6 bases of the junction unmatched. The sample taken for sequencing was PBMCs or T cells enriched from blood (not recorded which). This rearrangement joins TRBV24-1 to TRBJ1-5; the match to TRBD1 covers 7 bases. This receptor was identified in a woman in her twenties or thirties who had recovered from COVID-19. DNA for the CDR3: TGTGCCACCAGTGATTCAGGGACAGCCCACAATCAGCCCCAGCATTTT. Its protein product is CATSDSGTAHNQPQHF.